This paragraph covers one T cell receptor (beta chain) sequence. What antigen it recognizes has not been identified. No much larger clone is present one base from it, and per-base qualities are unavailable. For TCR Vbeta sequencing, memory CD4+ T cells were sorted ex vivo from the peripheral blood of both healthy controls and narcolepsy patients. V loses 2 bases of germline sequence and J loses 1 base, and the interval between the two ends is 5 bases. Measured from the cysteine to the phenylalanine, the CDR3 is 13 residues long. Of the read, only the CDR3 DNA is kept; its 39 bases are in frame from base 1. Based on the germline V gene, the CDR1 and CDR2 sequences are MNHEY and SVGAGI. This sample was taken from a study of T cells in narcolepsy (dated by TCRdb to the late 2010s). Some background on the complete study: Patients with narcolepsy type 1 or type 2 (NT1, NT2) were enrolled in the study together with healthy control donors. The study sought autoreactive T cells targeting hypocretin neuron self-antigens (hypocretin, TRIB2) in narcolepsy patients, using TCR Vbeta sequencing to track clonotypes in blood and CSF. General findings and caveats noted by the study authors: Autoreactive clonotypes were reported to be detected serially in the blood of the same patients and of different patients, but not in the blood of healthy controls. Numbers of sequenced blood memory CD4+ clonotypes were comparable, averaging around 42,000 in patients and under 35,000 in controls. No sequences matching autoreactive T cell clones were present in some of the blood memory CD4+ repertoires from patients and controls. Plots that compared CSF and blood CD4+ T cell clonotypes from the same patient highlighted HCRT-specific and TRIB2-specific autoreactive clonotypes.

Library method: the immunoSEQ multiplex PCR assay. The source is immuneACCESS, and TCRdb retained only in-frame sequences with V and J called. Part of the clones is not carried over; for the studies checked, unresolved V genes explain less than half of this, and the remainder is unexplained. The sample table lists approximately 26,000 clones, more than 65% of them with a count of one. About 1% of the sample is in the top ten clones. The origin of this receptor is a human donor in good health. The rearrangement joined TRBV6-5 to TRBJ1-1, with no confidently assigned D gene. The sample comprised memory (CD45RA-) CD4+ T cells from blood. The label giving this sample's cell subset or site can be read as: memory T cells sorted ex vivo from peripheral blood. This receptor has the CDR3 CASSYLPNTEAFF. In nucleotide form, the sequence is TGTGCCAGCAGTTACCTCCCGAACACTGAAGCTTTCTTT.